This record covers a single TCR beta chain. What it recognizes is unknown. This sample is part of a study of OX40 agonist ivuxolimab in advanced cancers. In the study overall: Patients were treated with intravenous ivuxolimab, dosed at 0.01 to 10 mg/kg and infused every 2 weeks. Study-level points and caveats: Normalized T-cell clonal expansion was also low in some nonresponders.

The CDR3 has 16 residues. CDR1 and CDR2 from the germline V gene are SNHLY and FYNNEI. Trimming took off 7 bases at V and 6 bases at J, with 21 bases between the two ends. Profiled with immunoSEQ multiplex PCR; TCRdb holds only in-frame clones, not every one. This table has approximately 79,000 clones, around 93% appearing once. Here the sequenced sample was CD4+ or CD8+ T cells sorted from blood, taken in a trial of the OX40 agonist ivuxolimab. The chain combines TRBV2 with TRBJ2-2; D uncertain. The receptor's source is an adult with an advanced solid tumor such as melanoma, head and neck, liver or kidney cancer. CDR3 DNA sequence: TGTGCCAGCATCCCGGGTATAACAGAAGGGCCCGGGGAGCTGTTTTTT. Residues: CASIPGITEGPGELFF.